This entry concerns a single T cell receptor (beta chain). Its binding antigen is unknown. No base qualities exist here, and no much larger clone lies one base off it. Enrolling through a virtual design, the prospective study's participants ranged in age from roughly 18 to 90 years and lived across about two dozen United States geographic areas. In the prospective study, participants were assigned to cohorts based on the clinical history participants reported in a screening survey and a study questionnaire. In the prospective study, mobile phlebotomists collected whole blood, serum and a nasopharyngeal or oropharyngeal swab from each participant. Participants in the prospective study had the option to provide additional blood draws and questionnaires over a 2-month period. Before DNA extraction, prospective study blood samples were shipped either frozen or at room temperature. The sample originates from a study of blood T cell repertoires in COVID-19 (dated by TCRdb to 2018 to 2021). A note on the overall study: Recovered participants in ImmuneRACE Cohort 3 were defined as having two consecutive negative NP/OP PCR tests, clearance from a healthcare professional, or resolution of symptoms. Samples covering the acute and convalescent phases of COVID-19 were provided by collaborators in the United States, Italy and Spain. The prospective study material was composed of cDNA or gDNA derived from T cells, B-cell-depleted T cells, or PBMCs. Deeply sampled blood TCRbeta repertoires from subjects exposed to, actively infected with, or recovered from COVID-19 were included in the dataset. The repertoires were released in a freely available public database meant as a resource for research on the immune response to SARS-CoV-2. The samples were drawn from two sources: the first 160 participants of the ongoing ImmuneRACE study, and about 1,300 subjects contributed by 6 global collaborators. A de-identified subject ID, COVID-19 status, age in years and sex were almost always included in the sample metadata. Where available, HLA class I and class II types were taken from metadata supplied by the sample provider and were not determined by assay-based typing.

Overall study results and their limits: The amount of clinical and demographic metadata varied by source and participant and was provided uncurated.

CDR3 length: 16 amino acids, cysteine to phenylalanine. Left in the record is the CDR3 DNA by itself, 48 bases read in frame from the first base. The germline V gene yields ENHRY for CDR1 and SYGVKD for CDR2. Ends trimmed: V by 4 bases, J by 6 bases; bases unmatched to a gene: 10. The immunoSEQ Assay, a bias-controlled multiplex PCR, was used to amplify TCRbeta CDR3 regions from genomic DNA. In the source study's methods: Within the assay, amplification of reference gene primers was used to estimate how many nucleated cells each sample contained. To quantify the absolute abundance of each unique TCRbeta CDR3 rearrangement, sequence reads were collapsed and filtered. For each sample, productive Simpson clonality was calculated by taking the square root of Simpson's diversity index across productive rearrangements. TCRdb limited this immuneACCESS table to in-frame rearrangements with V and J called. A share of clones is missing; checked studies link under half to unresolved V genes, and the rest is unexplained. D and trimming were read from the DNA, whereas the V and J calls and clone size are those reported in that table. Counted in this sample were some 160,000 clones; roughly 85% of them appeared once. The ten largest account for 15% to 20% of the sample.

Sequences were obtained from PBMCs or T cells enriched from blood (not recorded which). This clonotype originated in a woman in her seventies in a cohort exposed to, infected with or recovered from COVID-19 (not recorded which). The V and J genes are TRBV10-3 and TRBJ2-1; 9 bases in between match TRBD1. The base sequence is TGTGCCATCAGTGGGGACGGACAGGGGCGCCTCAATGAGCAGTTCTTC. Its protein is CAISGDGQGRLNEQFF.